This T cell receptor (beta chain) was observed in a study of shared clonotypes between healthy human individuals. Method: immunoSEQ multiplex PCR; TCRdb's copy keeps in-frame clones and lacks some. The sample contains about 2 million clones, around 96% of which appear only once. CD8 cells regarded as naive lacked CD45RO, were positively chosen for CCR7, and omitted terminally differentiated effector memory CD45RA+ cells. Points on this clone: The antigen remains undetermined.

Study-wide results and limits: Naive subsets, compared against memory subsets, generally had larger estimated richness values. Only blood was sampled; tissue repertoires likely differ.

This sequence originates from a man aged 18 to 35 in good health. The source material was naive CD8+ T cells sorted from blood.

The DNA for the CDR3 is TGTGCCAGCAGCTTAGAAGGGACCGAACGGTATGGCTACACCTTC. It codes for CASSLEGTERYGYTF. The rearrangement joins TRBV7-9 to TRBJ1-2, with D possibly TRBD1 on 5 matching bases. The CDR3 covers 15 residues. CDR1 and CDR2 from the germline V gene are SEHNR and FQNEAQ (reference sequence). Trimming shortened V by 1 base and J by 5 bases, and 14 bases separated the two germline ends. The full variable domain, with the rest looked up from reference TRBV7-9 and TRBJ1-2, is DTGVSQNPRHKITKRGQNVTFRCDPISEHNRLYWYRQTLGQGPEFLTYFQNEAQLEKSRLLSDRFSAERPKGSFSTLEIQRTEQGDSAMYLCASSLEGTERYGYTFGSGTRLTVV.